A selection of T cell receptor beta chains follows, all from one sample in a study of T cells in Graves' hyperthyroidism and ophthalmopathy. TCRdb reanalysed the multiplex PCR reads using MiXCR and keeps one entry per CDR3 protein. The table has about 550,000 distinct CDR3 sequences, around 20% seen once. Specimen: blood. These receptors all stem from a man between 18 and 29 years old with Graves' hyperthyroidism. The CDR3 runs from the conserved cysteine through the conserved F or W. Fields, in order: V gene, J gene, D gene, CDR3 length, clone size, CDR3 DNA, CDR3 protein. D genes are given only for firm matches. Expanded clones are given a class, and other clones once, few, many or no size at all.

V gene: TRBV13; J gene: TRBJ2-6; D gene: TRBD1; CDR3 length: 17; clone size: -; CDR3 DNA: TGTGCCAGCAGCTTAAAACAGGGGGCGCGCGGGGCCAACGTCCTGACTTTC; CDR3 protein: CASSLKQGARGANVLTF
V gene: TRBV13; J gene: TRBJ2-2; D gene: -; CDR3 length: 15; clone size: -; CDR3 DNA: TGTGCCAGCAGCTACCCGGGGCACGGGACCGGGGAGCTGTTTTTT; CDR3 protein: CASSYPGHGTGELFF
V gene: TRBV6-1; J gene: TRBJ2-4; D gene: -; CDR3 length: 15; clone size: many; CDR3 DNA: TGTGCCAGCAGTGATTCTGGGTTAGCCAAAAACATTCAGTACTTC; CDR3 protein: CASSDSGLAKNIQYF
V gene: TRBV15; J gene: TRBJ1-2; D gene: -; CDR3 length: 15; clone size: -; CDR3 DNA: TGTGCCACCAGCAGAGATCAGCAGGGGTTGGGCGGCTACACCTTC; CDR3 protein: CATSRDQQGLGGYTF
V gene: TRBV6-5; J gene: TRBJ1-1; D gene: TRBD1; CDR3 length: 14; clone size: many; CDR3 DNA: TGTGCCATCAGGGGGCTAATCGGGGACACTGAAGCTTTCTTT; CDR3 protein: CAIRGLIGDTEAFF
V gene: TRBV19; J gene: TRBJ1-2; D gene: TRBD1; CDR3 length: 15; clone size: many; CDR3 DNA: TGTGCCAGTAGTCCCCGGGACAGTGGGAACTATGGCTACACCTTC; CDR3 protein: CASSPRDSGNYGYTF
V gene: TRBV28; J gene: TRBJ1-1; D gene: TRBD1; CDR3 length: 13; clone size: many; CDR3 DNA: TGTGCCACAAGACCGGGACAGGGGACTGAAGCTTTCTTT; CDR3 protein: CATRPGQGTEAFF
V gene: TRBV12-3/TRBV12-4; J gene: TRBJ2-5; D gene: TRBD1; CDR3 length: 15; clone size: many; CDR3 DNA: TGTGCCAGCAGCCAGGACAGGGGAGGTTTGGAGACCCAGTACTTC; CDR3 protein: CASSQDRGGLETQYF
V gene: TRBV5-1; J gene: TRBJ2-7; D gene: -; CDR3 length: 14; clone size: many; CDR3 DNA: TGCGCCAGCAGCTTGACAGGGATCTCCTACGAGCAGTACTTC; CDR3 protein: CASSLTGISYEQYF
V gene: TRBV11-2; J gene: TRBJ1-5; D gene: TRBD1; CDR3 length: 18; clone size: few; CDR3 DNA: TGTGCCAGCAGCTTAGAGGACAGGGGCACATATAGCAATCAGCCCCAGCATTTT; CDR3 protein: CASSLEDRGTYSNQPQHF
V gene: TRBV5-1; J gene: TRBJ2-5; D gene: -; CDR3 length: 16; clone size: few; CDR3 DNA: TGCGCCAGCAGCTTGGGACTGGGACTGGTGGGAGAGACCCAGTACTTC; CDR3 protein: CASSLGLGLVGETQYF
V gene: TRBV6-5; J gene: TRBJ2-2; D gene: -; CDR3 length: 15; clone size: many; CDR3 DNA: TGTGCCAGCAGTTACACTAGGTCGGGGACCGGGGAGCTGTTTTTT; CDR3 protein: CASSYTRSGTGELFF
V gene: TRBV6-1; J gene: TRBJ2-2; D gene: TRBD2; CDR3 length: 17; clone size: -; CDR3 DNA: TGTGCCAGCAGTGAAATTGCGGGGGGGCCGGGCACCGGGGAGCTGTTTTTT; CDR3 protein: CASSEIAGGPGTGELFF
V gene: TRBV28; J gene: TRBJ1-1; D gene: TRBD1; CDR3 length: 14; clone size: -; CDR3 DNA: TGTGCCAGCAGCCTTGGACAGGGCTTTTCTGAAGCTTTCTTT; CDR3 protein: CASSLGQGFSEAFF
V gene: TRBV12-3/TRBV12-4; J gene: TRBJ2-4; D gene: -; CDR3 length: 11; clone size: few; CDR3 DNA: TGTGCCAGCAGCCTCGCGGGCATTCAGTACTTC; CDR3 protein: CASSLAGIQYF
V gene: TRBV7-6; J gene: TRBJ1-1; D gene: -; CDR3 length: 15; clone size: -; CDR3 DNA: TGTGCCAGCAGCCTAGGACGGGGAATTAACACTGAAGCTTTCTTT; CDR3 protein: CASSLGRGINTEAFF
V gene: TRBV7-9; J gene: TRBJ2-7; D gene: -; CDR3 length: 13; clone size: few; CDR3 DNA: TGTGCCAGCGCCCTGGCGGATTCCTACGAGCAGTACTTC; CDR3 protein: CASALADSYEQYF
V gene: TRBV7-8; J gene: TRBJ2-7; D gene: TRBD2; CDR3 length: 15; clone size: many; CDR3 DNA: TGTGCCAGCAGCTACCGGGACTATCCCTCCTACGAGCAGTACTTC; CDR3 protein: CASSYRDYPSYEQYF
V gene: TRBV20-1; J gene: TRBJ1-5; D gene: -; CDR3 length: 16; clone size: many; CDR3 DNA: TGCAGTGCTAGAGATCGGGTACAGGGTGGCAATCAGCCCCAGCATTTT; CDR3 protein: CSARDRVQGGNQPQHF
V gene: TRBV3-1; J gene: TRBJ2-2; D gene: TRBD1; CDR3 length: 15; clone size: few; CDR3 DNA: TGTGCCAGCAGCCCTAGACAGGGAAGCACCGGGGAGCTGTTTTTT; CDR3 protein: CASSPRQGSTGELFF
V gene: TRBV6-1; J gene: TRBJ2-7; D gene: -; CDR3 length: 16; clone size: many; CDR3 DNA: TGTGCCAGCAGTGTTGACATTCTCCAAGGCTCCTACGAGCAGTACTTC; CDR3 protein: CASSVDILQGSYEQYF
V gene: TRBV7-8; J gene: TRBJ1-1; D gene: -; CDR3 length: 15; clone size: many; CDR3 DNA: TGTGCCAGCAGCAATCGCGGGGGATCGAGGACTGAAGCTTTCTTT; CDR3 protein: CASSNRGGSRTEAFF